This T cell receptor beta chain was retrieved from a study of post-analysis software for immune sequencing data (dated by TCRdb to between 2015 and 2017). Notes on the research overall: Disease courses on record covered relapsing-remitting, secondary progressive and progressive-relapsing multiple sclerosis, though some patients had no subtype annotation. The patient repertoires were set against under 12 previously published healthy control repertoires from donors whose ages ranged from about 6 to 25 years. A subset of samples was prepared in parallel using single-end sample barcoding, then pooled and co-amplified after Illumina adapter ligation.

This clonotype was seen at least ten times. Its antigen target is currently unknown. No base quality information exists; no much larger clone differs at one position. Study-wide conclusions, independent of this receptor: The control group was slightly older than the multiple sclerosis patient group. When samples were clustered directly using the F measure, samples prepared in the same batch co-clustered strongly, which prompted a batch-effect correction. Multiple sclerosis patients had significantly lower normalized Chao1 diversity than controls, a result that suggests substantial peripheral T-cell clonal expansion. A handful of TRBV segments, including TRBV5-6, TRBV5-1 and TRBV20-1, were significantly more frequent in patients than controls.

Based on the germline V gene (reference sequence), the CDR1 and CDR2 sequences are DFQATT and SNEGSKA. The germline ends are 9 bases apart after V is trimmed by 2 bases and J by 10 bases. The CDR3 has 11 amino acids, counting the end cysteine and phenylalanine. The retained sequence is limited to the CDR3, 33 bases, with the frame set at the first base. Library preparation was by PCR. TCRdb lists the instrument as Illumina HiSeq 2500. To reduce PCR and sequencing biases, unique molecular identifiers were incorporated into the TCR beta cDNA libraries. Per 1 to 10 million input T cells, approximately 500,000 cDNA molecules were obtained, such that each molecule approximated one T cell. The same protocol used for the earlier healthy control dataset was applied to prepare and sequence the patient libraries. Samples belonging to the same batch were prepared together, multiplexed and sequenced on a shared HiSeq lane. The study's processing was this. Raw barcoded reads were processed with MIGEC, discarding single-read molecular identifier groups before consensus assembly and CDR3 extraction. Clonotype tables were post-analysed with VDJtools, and diversity was normalized by down-sampling all datasets to the smallest sample size. To correct batch-related cross-sample contamination, repertoire overlap clustering matched CDR3 amino acid sequences but not nucleotide sequences. TCRdb reprocessed the public reads (quality trimming at Q25 with fastp, clone calling with MiXCR) and kept in-frame beta chains. Duplicate CDR3 protein sequences are folded into a single record with the most common DNA and genes. The V and J calls, along with clone size, are taken from TCRdb and not from the paper's own processing. A total of hundreds of thousands of distinct CDR3 sequences appear in this sample, about 27% of them only once. The ten largest account for approximately 0.55% of the sample.

TCR beta repertoires were profiled from peripheral blood of about a dozen young patients with multiple sclerosis to demonstrate the VDJtools post-analysis software. The patients with multiple sclerosis were children and adolescents between roughly 6 and 16 years of age. This chain is built from TRBV20-1 and TRBJ2-1, with a tentative D gene TRBD1 over 6 matching bases. This clonotype was sampled from a girl aged 10-17 years with multiple sclerosis. The sample consisted of blood. The CDR3 has the sequence CSARPDREQFF. The nucleotide sequence is given as TGCAGTGCTAGACCGGACAGAGAGCAGTTCTTC.